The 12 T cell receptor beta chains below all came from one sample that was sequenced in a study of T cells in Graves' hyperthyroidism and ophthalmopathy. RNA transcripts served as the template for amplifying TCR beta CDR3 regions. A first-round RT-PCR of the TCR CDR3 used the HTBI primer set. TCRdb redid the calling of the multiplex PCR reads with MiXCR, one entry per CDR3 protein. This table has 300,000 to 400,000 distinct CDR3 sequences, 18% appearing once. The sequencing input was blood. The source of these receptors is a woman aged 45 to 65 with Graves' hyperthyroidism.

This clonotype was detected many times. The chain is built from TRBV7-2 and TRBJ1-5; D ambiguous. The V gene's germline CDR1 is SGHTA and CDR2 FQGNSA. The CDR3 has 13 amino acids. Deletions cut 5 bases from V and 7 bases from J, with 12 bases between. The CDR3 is CASSLVDSQPQHF. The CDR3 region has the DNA TGTGCCAGCAGCCTCGTGGACTCGCAGCCCCAGCATTTT.

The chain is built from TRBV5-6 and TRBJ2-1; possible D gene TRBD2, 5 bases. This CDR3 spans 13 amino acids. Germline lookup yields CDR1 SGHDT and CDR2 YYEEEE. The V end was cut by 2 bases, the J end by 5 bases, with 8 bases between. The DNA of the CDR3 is TGTGCCAGCAGCTTCGGACTTGACAATGAGCAGTTCTTC. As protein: CASSFGLDNEQFF.

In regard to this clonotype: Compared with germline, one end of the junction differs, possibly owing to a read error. CDR3 sequence reads: CASSPRGGTGELSF. Written as DNA, the CDR3 is TGTGCCAGCAGCCCCCGAGGGGGAACCGGGGAGCTGTCTTTT. This rearrangement joins TRBV3-1 to TRBJ2-2; TRBD1 might be the D (6 bases). This CDR3 is built from 14 residues. CDR1 is LGHDT, CDR2 YNNKEL, per germline (reference sequence).

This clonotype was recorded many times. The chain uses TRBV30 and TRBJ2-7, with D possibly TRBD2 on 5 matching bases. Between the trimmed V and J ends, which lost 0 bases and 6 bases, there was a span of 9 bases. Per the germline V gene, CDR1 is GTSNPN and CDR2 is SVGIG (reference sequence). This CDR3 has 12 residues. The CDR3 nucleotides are TGTGCCTGGAGTGTAGCGGCCTCCGAGCAGTACTTC. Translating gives CAWSVAASEQYF.

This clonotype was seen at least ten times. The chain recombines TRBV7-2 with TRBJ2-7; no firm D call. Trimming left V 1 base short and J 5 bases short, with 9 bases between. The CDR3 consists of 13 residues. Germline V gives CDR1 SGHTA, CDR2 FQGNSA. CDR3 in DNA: TGTGCCAGCAGCTTAGGTCGACGGGACGAGCAGTACTTC. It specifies CASSLGRRDEQYF.

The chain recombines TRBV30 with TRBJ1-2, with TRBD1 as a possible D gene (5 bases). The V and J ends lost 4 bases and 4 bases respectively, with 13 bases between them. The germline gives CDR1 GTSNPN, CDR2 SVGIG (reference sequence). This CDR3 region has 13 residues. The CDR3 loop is CAWTQGRGYGYTF. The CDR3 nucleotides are TGTGCCTGGACCCAGGGTCGAGGCTATGGCTACACCTTC.

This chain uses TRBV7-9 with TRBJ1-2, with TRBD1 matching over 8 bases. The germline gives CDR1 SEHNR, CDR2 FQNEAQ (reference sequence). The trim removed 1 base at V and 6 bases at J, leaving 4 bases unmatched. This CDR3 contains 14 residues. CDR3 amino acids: CASSLERQGNGYTF. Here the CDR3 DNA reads TGTGCCAGCAGCTTAGAACGACAGGGGAATGGCTACACCTTC.

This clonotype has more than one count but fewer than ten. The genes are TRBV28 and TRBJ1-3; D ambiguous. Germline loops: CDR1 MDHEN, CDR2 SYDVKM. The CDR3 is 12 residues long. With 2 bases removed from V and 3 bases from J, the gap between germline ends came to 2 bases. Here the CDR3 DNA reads TGTGCCAGCAGTTTAGTTGGAAACACCATATATTTT. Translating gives CASSLVGNTIYF.

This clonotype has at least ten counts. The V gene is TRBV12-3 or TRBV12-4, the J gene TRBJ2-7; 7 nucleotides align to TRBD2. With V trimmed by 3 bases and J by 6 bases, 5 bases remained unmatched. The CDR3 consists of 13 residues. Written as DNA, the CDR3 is TGTGCCAGCAGTTTGGGGGGGATCGGCGAGCAGTACGTC. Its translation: CASSLGGIGEQYV.

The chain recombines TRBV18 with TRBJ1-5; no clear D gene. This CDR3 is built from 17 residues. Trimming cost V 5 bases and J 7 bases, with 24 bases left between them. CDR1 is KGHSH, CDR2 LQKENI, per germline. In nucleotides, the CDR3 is TGTGCCAGCTCAATGAACGATGGGCCCTTGGGTCGGCAGCCCCAGCATTTT. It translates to CASSMNDGPLGRQPQHF.

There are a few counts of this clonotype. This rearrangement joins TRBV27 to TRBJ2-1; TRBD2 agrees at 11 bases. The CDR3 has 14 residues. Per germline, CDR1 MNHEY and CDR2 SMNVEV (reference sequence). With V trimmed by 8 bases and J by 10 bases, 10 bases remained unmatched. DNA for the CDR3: TGTGCCAGCCGGATAGCGGGAGGGCGCTGGGAGCAGTTCTTC. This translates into CASRIAGGRWEQFF.

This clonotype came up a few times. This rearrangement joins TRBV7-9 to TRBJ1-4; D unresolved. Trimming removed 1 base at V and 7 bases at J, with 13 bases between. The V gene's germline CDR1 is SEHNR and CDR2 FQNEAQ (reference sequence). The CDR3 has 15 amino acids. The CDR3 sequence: CASSLVGKEGEKLFF. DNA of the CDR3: TGTGCCAGCAGCTTAGTTGGGAAGGAAGGTGAAAAACTGTTTTTT.